The source of this T cell receptor beta chain is a study of response to subunit inactivated influenza vaccine. Study results and limitations: The authors suggested that every seasonal influenza vaccination recruits few new T cells.

Regarding this clonotype: Its antigen is not identified.

TCRdb itself ran the RT-PCR reads through MiXCR, one entry per CDR3 protein. This table has hundreds of thousands of distinct CDR3 sequences, roughly 20% appearing once. The clonotype was recovered from a man aged 45 to 70 who received an inactivated influenza vaccine. This sample comprised PBMCs from blood, obtained less than 22 months after vaccination.

CDR3 loop: CSAPSGYSNQPQHF. For the CDR3, the DNA is TGCAGTGCCCCGTCGGGCTATAGCAATCAGCCCCAGCATTTT. The chain joins TRBV20-1 to TRBJ1-5; no clear D. The CDR3 has 14 amino acids. Germline CDR1 and CDR2: DFQATT and SNEGSKA (reference sequence). Trimming stripped 6 bases from V and 0 bases from J, with 12 bases between.